Listed below are T cell receptor beta chains from one sample, sequenced in a study of T-cell reconstitution after alpha-beta-depleted transplantation in children. MiXCR was run by TCRdb on the PCR reads, yielding one entry per CDR3 protein. There are some 830,000 distinct CDR3 sequences in the sample; less than 20% occur only once, and approximately 5% lies in the top ten. The source material was PBMCs, mostly from graft donor cells, sampled 360 days after TCRalphabeta/CD19-depleted stem cell transplant. Receptor source: a male patient younger than 18 who had a stem cell transplant for acute lymphoblastic leukemia, so the T cells may come from the graft donor. CDR3s include the opening cysteine and the closing phenylalanine or tryptophan. The order of the fields is clone size, D gene, V gene, J gene, CDR3 DNA, CDR3 protein. D genes are given only for firm matches. The size field is filled for only some rows; it gives once, few, many or a size class.

NA	NA	TRBV5-1	TRBJ1-1	TGCGCCAGCAGCTTGGCAGGGGTCATGAACACTGAAGCTTTCTTT	CASSLAGVMNTEAFF
NA	TRBD2	TRBV27	TRBJ2-7	TGTGCCAGCAGTAAGGGACTAGCGGACGAGCAGTACTTC	CASSKGLADEQYF
NA	TRBD2	TRBV28	TRBJ2-7	TGTGCCAGCAGTTTTATGCGGGAGCGCCTGGTTGAAGAGCAGTACTTC	CASSFMRERLVEEQYF
NA	TRBD2	TRBV20-1	TRBJ2-7	TGCAGTGCTAGAAGGAGTCGGGCTAGCGGCTTCTCCTACGAGCAGTACTTC	CSARRSRASGFSYEQYF
many	NA	TRBV4-1	TRBJ2-7	TGCGCCAGCAGCCAAGATGACCGGGGACACACCTACGAGCAGTACTTC	CASSQDDRGHTYEQYF
many	TRBD1	TRBV27	TRBJ2-7	TGTGCCAGCTCCGGAGACAGGGGGCCGGCACTCTCCTACGAGCAGTACTTC	CASSGDRGPALSYEQYF
NA	NA	TRBV21-1	TRBJ2-7	TGTGCCCGAAGAGGAATTGGACAGGGGAGCTACGAGCAGTACTTC	CARRGIGQGSYEQYF
few	NA	TRBV28	TRBJ2-1	TGTGCCAGCAGTTCATTGCCGCTTGGACAGTGGGACAATGAGCAGTTCTTC	CASSSLPLGQWDNEQFF
few	TRBD2	TRBV15	TRBJ2-3	TGTGCCACCAGCAGAGAGGGGGGGAGGACAGATACGCAGTATTTT	CATSREGGRTDTQYF
few	NA	TRBV25-1	TRBJ2-3	TGTGCCAGCAGTGAATATCCCCCCCTGGACTGGGCGGATACGCAGTATTTT	CASSEYPPLDWADTQYF
few	TRBD2	TRBV9	TRBJ2-2	TGTGCCAGCAGCGTACCGAGCGGGAGGGCTGCCGGGGAGCTGTTTTTT	CASSVPSGRAAGELFF
many	NA	TRBV25-1	TRBJ2-5	TGTGCCAGCAGTGAACCTCTGACGTGGGCGAATACAGAGACCCAGTACTTC	CASSEPLTWANTETQYF
NA	NA	TRBV7-2	TRBJ2-7	TGTGCCAGCAGCTTGAGGGGGGACTACGAGCAGTACTTC	CASSLRGDYEQYF
few	TRBD1	TRBV7-9	TRBJ2-1	TGTGCCAGCACCTTAACCGGGACAGGGCCTTACAATGAGCAGTTCTTC	CASTLTGTGPYNEQFF
few	TRBD2	TRBV20-1	TRBJ2-1	TGCAGTGCTATCTTAGCGGGATCCTACAATGAGCAGTTCTTC	CSAILAGSYNEQFF
many	TRBD1	TRBV27	TRBJ1-1	TGTGCCAGCAGTTTCGGGACAGGGAGGACTGAAGCTTTCTTT	CASSFGTGRTEAFF
NA	NA	TRBV5-1	TRBJ2-1	TGCGCCAGCAGCTCAAAGGGGTTAAGGGGTTCCAATGAGCAGTTCTTC	CASSSKGLRGSNEQFF
NA	NA	TRBV14	TRBJ2-7	TGTGCCAGCAGCCAAGGGTGGACAGACCCCTACGAGCAGTACTTC	CASSQGWTDPYEQYF
few	NA	TRBV6-6	TRBJ1-5	TGTGCCAGCAGTTACGCGCCTAATCAGCCCCAGCATTTT	CASSYAPNQPQHF
few	TRBD2	TRBV10-2	TRBJ2-3	TGCGCCAGCAGTGGAACTAGCGCCCGAAGCACAGATACGCAGTATTTT	CASSGTSARSTDTQYF
NA	TRBD1	TRBV5-1	TRBJ2-7	TGCGCCAGCAGCTTGGGACAGGGCTATCACTACGAGCAGTACTTC	CASSLGQGYHYEQYF
few	NA	TRBV29-1	TRBJ1-3	TGCAGCGTTGAAGTTCCAGACAGGATCTCTGGAAACACCATATATTTT	CSVEVPDRISGNTIYF
few	TRBD2	TRBV7-3	TRBJ2-1	TGTGCCAGCAGCTTAACGGTCGGTAGCGGGAAATACAATGAGCAGTTCTTC	CASSLTVGSGKYNEQFF
few	TRBD1	TRBV4-2	TRBJ2-5	TGTGCCAGCAGCCAAGCCGGGACAGGGGGGGAGACCCAGTACTTC	CASSQAGTGGETQYF
NA	NA	TRBV25-1	TRBJ1-2	TGTGCCTCGAAGTTGGCTAACTATGGCTACACCTTC	CASKLANYGYTF
few	TRBD1	TRBV29-1	TRBJ2-7	TGCAGCGTTGAACAGGGGGCCTACGAGCAGTACTTC	CSVEQGAYEQYF
NA	NA	TRBV5-1	TRBJ2-1	TGCGCCAGCAGGGAAAATGAGCAGTTCTTC	CASRENEQFF
few	TRBD1	TRBV7-3	TRBJ2-3	TGTGCCAGCAGCTTAAAAGGGGGCGCAGATACGCAGTATTTT	CASSLKGGADTQYF
many	NA	TRBV5-1	TRBJ2-3	TGCGCCAGCAGCGACAGAAGCACAGATACGCAGTATTTT	CASSDRSTDTQYF
many	NA	TRBV6-1	TRBJ1-6	TGTGCCAGCATCTTAGCGGGCTCCTATAATTCACCCCTCCACTTT	CASILAGSYNSPLHF
few	NA	TRBV5-1	TRBJ2-1	TGCGCCAGCAGCTCCCGTTTGGGTGAGCAGTTCTTC	CASSSRLGEQFF
NA	NA	TRBV20-1	TRBJ1-5	TGCAGTGCTAGGGGTGATCAGGGTAAGAATAATCAGCCCCAGCATTTT	CSARGDQGKNNQPQHF
few	NA	TRBV29-1	TRBJ2-2	TGCAGCGTTGGGCCGACTCTCACCGGGGAGCTGTTTTTT	CSVGPTLTGELFF
NA	TRBD2	TRBV28	TRBJ2-5	TGTGCCAGCAGTCCCTCACTAGCGGGAGATGGAGAGACCCAGTACTTC	CASSPSLAGDGETQYF
few	TRBD1	TRBV24-1	TRBJ2-7	TGTGCCACCAGTGATTCCGGACAGGGGGCGCCTTACGAGCAGTACTTC	CATSDSGQGAPYEQYF
NA	TRBD2	TRBV29-1	TRBJ2-5	TGCAGCGGCCAGACTAGCGGGGGGTACCAAGAGACCCAGTACTTC	CSGQTSGGYQETQYF
few	TRBD2	TRBV29-1	TRBJ2-4	TGCAGCGTTGGCGGACTAGCGGGACCCGGGGGGTTTATTCAGTACTTC	CSVGGLAGPGGFIQYF
NA	NA	TRBV4-1	TRBJ2-2	TGCGCCAGCAGCCAAGACGATGCGCGGACGAACACCGGGGAGCTGTTTTTT	CASSQDDARTNTGELFF
few	TRBD1	TRBV10-1	TRBJ2-1	TGCGCCAGCAGTGAGTCGTTCGGACAGGCGTCAATTTACAATGAGCAGTTCTTC	CASSESFGQASIYNEQFF
NA	TRBD1	TRBV20-1	TRBJ1-2	TGCAGTGCTAGAGATCCCCGGCCGGGACAGGGGAATGATGGCTACACCTTC	CSARDPRPGQGNDGYTF
few	NA	TRBV5-1	TRBJ2-2	TGCGCCAGCAGCGCCGTGGGGCTTCGTAACACCGGGGAGCTGTTTTTT	CASSAVGLRNTGELFF
NA	NA	TRBV2	TRBJ1-2	TGTGCCAGCAGTGGAGCCCTGCAGGGGTTTGGCTATGGCTACACCTTC	CASSGALQGFGYGYTF
many	NA	TRBV11-2	TRBJ2-1	TGTGCCAGCAGCCCTTGGGGTGAGCAGTTCTTC	CASSPWGEQFF
few	TRBD2	TRBV9	TRBJ2-6	TGTGCCAGCAGCGTTCCCTCCGGTGAGCGGGAGGGGTCTGGGGCCAACGTCCTGACTTTC	CASSVPSGEREGSGANVLTF
many	NA	TRBV29-1	TRBJ2-1	TGCAGCGTTGCTGAGATTAGCTCCTACAATGAGCAGTTCTTC	CSVAEISSYNEQFF
few	NA	TRBV5-1	TRBJ2-7	TGCGCCAGCAGCTCCGGAGTACGCTACGAGCAGTACTTC	CASSSGVRYEQYF
many	NA	TRBV15	TRBJ2-1	TGTGCCACCAGCAGAGATCGGACGAGAATACGTAATGAGCAGTTCTTC	CATSRDRTRIRNEQFF
NA	TRBD2	TRBV19	TRBJ2-1	TGTGCCAGTAGTTGGACTAGCGGGAGCATTCGCTCCAATGAGCAGTTCTTC	CASSWTSGSIRSNEQFF
NA	TRBD1	TRBV29-1	TRBJ1-2	TGCAGCGTTGAACACAGGGGGCTGGACACCTTC	CSVEHRGLDTF
NA	NA	TRBV5-1	TRBJ2-3	TGCGCCAGCAGCTTCGTCACTGGGGCTAGCACAGATACGCAGTATTTT	CASSFVTGASTDTQYF
NA	NA	TRBV5-1	TRBJ2-5	TGCGCCAGCAATTCCCTTTTGGGGGAGACCCAGTACTTC	CASNSLLGETQYF
NA	TRBD2	TRBV12-3/TRBV12-4	TRBJ2-5	TGTGCCAGCAGTCCGTGGGAGGGTACGGAGACCCAGTACTTC	CASSPWEGTETQYF
NA	NA	TRBV10-3	TRBJ2-7	TGTGCCATCAGTGATAAGGGGATCTACGAGCAGTACTTC	CAISDKGIYEQYF
NA	NA	TRBV7-6	TRBJ2-2	TGTGCCAGCAGCTTAGTGGGGTATGGCGGATTCTTCACCGGGGAGCTGTTTTTT	CASSLVGYGGFFTGELFF
many	NA	TRBV25-1	TRBJ2-5	TGTGCCAGCAGTGAGTTGACGCTAACAGAGACCCAGTACTTC	CASSELTLTETQYF